This entry features one T cell receptor beta chain sequence. As to time point: newly diagnosed GD, antithyroid drugs for less than 3 months. PBMC RNA was the source of the TCR library. The sample belongs to a study of regulatory T cells in long-lasting Graves disease. To make TCR beta libraries, researchers used iRepertoire HTBI primers and Arm-PCR of CDR3 regions. TCRdb independently ran MiXCR on the multiplex PCR reads; one entry per CDR3 protein. The table lists about 530,000 distinct CDR3 sequences, around 15% of them singletons. The CDR3 is made up of 14 amino acids. Germline CDR1 is LNHDA and CDR2 is SQIVND (reference sequence). The V and J ends lost 6 bases and 4 bases, in that order; junction bases with no gene match: 6. These data were likewise used in another study, on T cells in Graves' hyperthyroidism and ophthalmopathy.

This sequence was found in a woman in her forties or fifties with Graves disease. The chain has TRBV19 and TRBJ1-5, with 7 bases matching TRBD1. Source: peripheral blood mononuclear cells (PBMCs), taken at new diagnosis, from a patient treated with antithyroid drugs. Written as DNA, the CDR3 is TGTGCCAGTAGCTTGACAGGGCCTAATCAGCCCCAGCATTTT. The encoded protein is CASSLTGPNQPQHF.